These 21 T cell receptor beta chains came from one sample sequenced in a study of regulatory T cells in long-lasting Graves disease. In building TCR beta libraries, iRepertoire HTBI primers were used together with Arm-PCR of CDR3 regions. TCRdb re-called the multiplex PCR reads with MiXCR, one entry per CDR3 protein. The data show approximately 540,000 distinct CDR3 sequences, with around 12% seen just once and around 10% held by the top ten. The time point is: newly diagnosed GD, antithyroid drugs for less than 3 months. Scientists built the TCR library using RNA that was extracted from PBMCs. The sample was also linked to a second study, of T cells in Graves' hyperthyroidism and ophthalmopathy.

The input for sequencing was peripheral blood mononuclear cells (PBMCs), taken at new diagnosis, from a patient treated with antithyroid drugs. These receptors all stem from a young woman with Graves disease.

This clonotype was counted ten times or more. The chain joins TRBV5-1 to TRBJ2-7; 9 positions match TRBD2. The CDR3 contains 15 residues. The germline V gene has CDR1 SGHRS and CDR2 YFSETQ. Trimming at V came to 6 bases and at J to 1 base, leaving 8 bases not matched to a gene. Here the CDR3 DNA reads TGCGCCAGCACCCTTTTAGCGGGAGCATCCTACGAGCAGTACTTC. Translating gives CASTLLAGASYEQYF.

This clonotype occurred a few times. The junction departs from the called germline gene at one end, perhaps through a read error. The gene calls are TRBV3-1 and TRBJ2-7; the D gene is possibly TRBD2 (5 bases). Germline V gives CDR1 LGHDT, CDR2 YNNKEL (reference sequence). The CDR3 spans 15 residues. The CDR3 DNA reads as TGTGCCAGCCGCCAAGCACGGGGTGGAGCTGGCGAGCAGTACTTC. Translation gives CASRQARGGAGEQYF.

There are many counts of this clonotype. At one of its ends the junction is not consistent with the germline gene, which may arise from a read error. The chain couples TRBV5-1 to TRBJ2-7; D is perhaps TRBD2 (5 bases). This CDR3 contains 13 residues. Germline V gene data show CDR1 as SGHRS and CDR2 as YFSETQ. This CDR3 reads CASSSGSFYEQYF. CDR3 coding DNA: TGTGCCAGCAGTTCGGGAAGCTTTTACGAGCAGTACTTC.

This clonotype has a count of ten or more. The genes are TRBV7-3 and TRBJ2-2, with TRBD1 matching over 9 bases. This CDR3 comprises 14 residues. With 5 bases clipped from V and 6 bases from J, the junction kept 4 bases outside the gene matches. Germline V gene sequence: CDR1 SGHTA, CDR2 FQGTGA. For the CDR3, the DNA is TGTGCCAGCAGCCGGGACAGGGAGGCCGGGGAGCTGTTTTTT. Its translation is CASSRDREAGELFF.

Concerning this clonotype: Just one base apart from a much larger clone, this may be a read error. This sequence joins TRBV11-2 and TRBJ2-1; 10 bases map to TRBD2. Germline CDR1 and CDR2: SGHAT and FQNNGV. The CDR3 runs 16 residues. The CDR3 DNA is TGTGCCAGCATGGGGGGGGGAGCGGGAGGGTACAATGAGCAGTCCTTC. It is translated as CASMGGGAGGYNEQSF.

This clonotype has a count of ten or more. V and J are TRBV28 and TRBJ2-4; 7 nucleotides align to TRBD2. V was pared by 5 bases and J by 0 bases, with 7 bases of the junction left unmatched. The V gene's germline CDR1 is MDHEN and CDR2 SYDVKM. CDR3 length: 16 amino acids. CDR3 residues: CASSTHSGEAKNIQYF. The CDR3 nucleotides read TGTGCCAGCAGTACGCACAGCGGGGAAGCCAAAAACATTCAGTACTTC.

This clonotype was counted at least ten times. The chain uses TRBV6-5 and TRBJ2-2; 8 bases map to TRBD1. The CDR3 sequence is 16 residues long. Germline CDR1 reads MNHEY; CDR2 reads SVGAGI. V was pared by 2 bases and J by 4 bases, with 6 bases of the junction left unmatched. The CDR3 reads CASSYRLTGGTGELFF. The CDR3, as DNA: TGTGCCAGCAGTTACCGTTTAACAGGGGGCACCGGGGAGCTGTTTTTT.

This clonotype occurred many times. The genes are TRBV9 and TRBJ2-1; no clear D gene. The germline V and J ends were trimmed by 4 bases and 5 bases, with 16 bases remaining between them. Looked up from germline, CDR1 is SGDLS and CDR2 is YYNGEE. The CDR3 is made up of 15 amino acids. Here the CDR3 DNA reads TGTGCCAGCAGCCTAACTCCGTGGCCCGACAATGAGCAGTTCTTC. Translated, it gives CASSLTPWPDNEQFF.

V gene TRBV7-2 combines with J gene TRBJ2-7; possible D gene TRBD1, 6 bases. This CDR3 has 14 residues. Germline assignment: CDR1 SGHTA and CDR2 FQGNSA. V lost 5 bases and J lost 6, with 17 bases in between. The CDR3 here is CASSRGITPGEQYF. The CDR3 nucleotides read TGTGCCAGCAGCAGGGGGATCACACCGGGCGAGCAGTACTTC.

Only a few counts were recorded for this clonotype. The rearrangement uses TRBV20-1 and TRBJ1-1, with a tentative D call TRBD1 (6 bases). CDR1 DFQATT and CDR2 SNEGSKA come from the germline V gene (reference sequence). The V end was cut by 3 bases, the J end by 2 bases, with 10 bases between. The CDR3 has 13 residues. CDR3 nucleotides: TGCAGTGCTAGGACGGACAGTAACACTGAAGCTTTCTTT. Encoded protein: CSARTDSNTEAFF.

At least ten counts were recorded for this clonotype. The V call is TRBV5-6, the J call TRBJ1-2; D unresolved. CDR1 is SGHDT and CDR2 is YYEEEE in the germline V gene. Between the trimmed V and J ends, which lost 0 bases and 4 bases, there was a span of 7 bases. The CDR3 length is 13 residues. The CDR3 reads CASSLDRAYGYTF. The CDR3 DNA follows: TGTGCCAGCAGCTTGGACCGAGCCTATGGCTACACCTTC.

This clonotype was seen many times. The rearrangement uses TRBV5-6 and TRBJ1-2, with D perhaps matching TRBD1 (6 bases). Trimming cost V 3 bases and J 6 bases, with 12 bases left between them. From germline, CDR1 is SGHDT and CDR2 YYEEEE. The CDR3 consists of 13 residues. CDR3 nucleotide sequence: TGTGCCAGCAGCTCGACGAACAGGGATGGCTACACCTTC. Protein: CASSSTNRDGYTF.

This clonotype was observed many times. The genes are TRBV12-3 or TRBV12-4 and TRBJ2-1; TRBD2 agrees at 9 bases. This CDR3 is 14 amino acids long. Trimming took 6 bases from V and 9 from J; bases not matched to a gene: 9. CDR3 sequence: CASRPGLASVEQFF. The CDR3 DNA follows: TGTGCCAGCAGACCCGGACTAGCGTCGGTTGAGCAGTTCTTC.

This clonotype was recorded at least ten times. This chain uses TRBV28 with TRBJ2-5; tentative D call: TRBD2 (6 bases). This CDR3 spans 12 amino acids. The germline V gene has CDR1 MDHEN and CDR2 SYDVKM. Trimming pared 2 bases from V and 9 bases from J, leaving 10 bases between. CDR3 loop: CASSLPIAAQYF. The CDR3 DNA sequence: TGTGCCAGCAGTTTACCAATAGCGGCCCAGTACTTC. Looking up the rest from reference TRBV28 and TRBJ2-5 gives the full variable domain: DVKVTQSSRYLVKRTGEKVFLECVQDMDHENMFWYRQDPGLGLRLIYFSYDVKMKEKGDIPEGYSVSREKKERFSLILESASTNQTSMYLCASSLPIAAQYFGPGTRLLVL.

V usage is TRBV6-1 and J usage is TRBJ1-2; 7 bases line up with TRBD1. Per germline, CDR1 MNHNS and CDR2 SASEGT. This CDR3 spans 14 amino acids. After removal of 10 bases from V and 3 bases from J, the junction contained 11 bases not matched to a gene. The CDR3 is CATLIDREDYGYTF. The CDR3 DNA is TGTGCCACGTTAATCGACAGGGAGGACTATGGCTACACCTTC.

In this sample, this clonotype turned up a few times. The chain carries TRBV20-1 and TRBJ1-2; weak D call: TRBD1 (6 bases). The CDR3 is 13 amino acids. The V and J ends lost 1 base and 5 bases respectively, with 11 bases between them. Germline assignment: CDR1 DFQATT and CDR2 SNEGSKA (reference sequence). The CDR3 DNA reads as TGCAGTGCTAGAGTCGAGACAGGTTATGGCTACACCTTC. Its translation: CSARVETGYGYTF.

This clonotype has just a few counts. This chain uses TRBV19 with TRBJ2-1, with 8 bases fitting TRBD2. The V gene's germline CDR1 is LNHDA and CDR2 SQIVND (reference sequence). The CDR3 sequence is 17 residues long. J gave up 0 bases and V 4 bases, and 8 bases lay outside the gene matches. CDR3 sequence: CASSTSGGQSSYNEQFF. The CDR3 DNA is TGTGCCAGTAGTACCTCGGGGGGGCAGAGCTCCTACAATGAGCAGTTCTTC.

This clonotype came up many times. This rearrangement joins TRBV18 to TRBJ2-5; possible D gene TRBD1, 6 bases. Trimming left V 4 bases short and J 5 bases short, with 14 bases between. In germline, CDR1 is KGHSH, CDR2 LQKENI. The CDR3 has 14 amino acids. This CDR3 is CASSRLPGEETQYF. Here the CDR3 DNA reads TGTGCCAGCTCACGACTCCCAGGGGAGGAGACCCAGTACTTC.

About this clonotype: A much bigger clone sits one base away, suggesting this may be a read error. This rearrangement joins TRBV10-3 to TRBJ2-1; D might be TRBD2 (6 bases). The germline gives CDR1 ENHRY, CDR2 SYGVKD. The CDR3 runs to 15 residues. CDR3 nucleotides: TGTGCCACCAGTCCGTCCATCGGGAGTGCCCACGAGCAGTTCTTC. Its translation: CATSPSIGSAHEQFF.

This clonotype was counted many times. The V call is TRBV27, the J call TRBJ1-5; weak D call: TRBD1 (5 bases). Trimming pared 3 bases from V and 5 bases from J, leaving 8 bases between. The CDR3 contains 13 residues. Germline values: CDR1 MNHEY, CDR2 SMNVEV (reference sequence). The CDR3 coding sequence is TGTGCCAGCAGTTTTCAGGGAGATCAGCCCCAGCATTTT. It encodes CASSFQGDQPQHF.

The rearrangement links TRBV9 to TRBJ1-6; 8 bases are a match to TRBD1. Germline-derived CDR1 and CDR2 are SGDLS and YYNGEE. V lost 1 base and J lost 12; bases outside the gene matches: 9. The CDR3 is 15 residues long. The CDR3 bases are TGTGCCAGCAGCGTATCGGACAGGGAGGGTCAACCCCTCCACTTT. Translated, it gives CASSVSDREGQPLHF.